The rows below give T cell receptor beta chains drawn from one sample of a study of blood T cell repertoires in COVID-19. Measured with immunoSEQ multiplex PCR; TCRdb has only the in-frame clones, and not every one. Of over 100,000 clones detected, about 85% appear once; the ten largest clones hold 2%. Sequenced: peripheral blood. These receptors were collected from a man in his fifties or sixties with active COVID-19. Each CDR3 is given with its conserved first and last residue. The D gene is left open where the match is weak. Size is stated for part of the rows, as once, few or many counts, or as a class when the clone is expanded.

v_gene,d_gene,len,j_gene,abundance,CDR3aa,CDR3nt
TRBV6-5,TRBD1,14,TRBJ2-7,NA,CASSWDRTTSEQYF,TGTGCCAGCAGTTGGGACAGGACCACCTCCGAGCAGTACTTC
TRBV5-6,NA,14,TRBJ2-7,few,CASSSPGDSYEQYF,TGTGCCAGCAGTTCGCCAGGCGACTCCTACGAGCAGTACTTC
TRBV12-3/TRBV12-4,NA,13,TRBJ2-7,NA,CASSLEGAHEQYF,TGTGCCAGCAGTTTAGAAGGAGCCCACGAGCAGTACTTC
TRBV28,NA,16,TRBJ1-1,NA,CASSFIGGVLNTEAFF,TGTGCCAGCAGTTTTATAGGGGGGGTCCTGAACACTGAAGCTTTCTTT
TRBV5-1,TRBD2,17,TRBJ2-1,NA,CASSLGTSGGPRSEQFF,TGCGCCAGCAGCTTGGGGACTAGCGGGGGGCCCCGGAGTGAGCAGTTCTTC
TRBV3-1/TRBV3-2,NA,13,TRBJ2-7,NA,CASRGLKGYEQYF,TGTGCCAGCAGGGGGCTTAAGGGCTACGAGCAGTACTTC
TRBV7-8,NA,14,TRBJ2-6,NA,CASSLQAGANVLTF,TGTGCCAGCAGCTTGCAGGCCGGGGCCAACGTCCTGACTTTC
TRBV6-5,TRBD1,13,TRBJ1-1,NA,CASSRTGRTEAFF,TGTGCCAGCAGTCGGACAGGAAGGACTGAAGCTTTCTTT
TRBV5-1,TRBD1,14,TRBJ1-4,NA,CASSLQGAGEKLFF,TGCGCCAGCAGCTTACAGGGGGCCGGTGAAAAACTGTTTTTT
TRBV24-1,NA,13,TRBJ2-3,NA,CATSDGSTDTQYF,TGTGCCACCAGTGATGGCAGCACAGATACGCAGTATTTT
TRBV4-1,TRBD2,16,TRBJ2-7,NA,CASSQESGLAIYEQYF,TGCGCCAGCAGCCAAGAGTCGGGACTAGCCATCTACGAGCAGTACTTC
TRBV4-1,NA,15,TRBJ2-3,NA,CASSQDSQVSATQYF,TGCGCCAGCAGCCAAGATAGTCAGGTCTCAGCTACGCAGTATTTT
TRBV20-1,NA,11,TRBJ2-1,NA,CSARLDNEQFF,TGCAGTGCTCGACTAGACAATGAGCAGTTCTTC
TRBV7-7,TRBD2,17,TRBJ2-5,NA,CASSRGTSGGARQTQYF,TGTGCCAGCAGCCGTGGGACTAGCGGGGGGGCTCGACAGACCCAGTACTTC
TRBV5-6,TRBD2,16,TRBJ2-5,NA,CASSLLSAGGRETQYF,TGTGCCAGCAGTTTACTTAGCGCGGGGGGCCGAGAGACCCAGTACTTC
TRBV7-9,NA,14,TRBJ1-2,few,CASSSKGMVGGYTF,TGTGCCAGCAGCTCGAAGGGGATGGTAGGTGGCTACACCTTC
TRBV5-1,TRBD2,15,TRBJ2-2,few,CASSSLAEGTGELFF,TGCGCCAGCAGCTCTCTAGCGGAGGGCACCGGGGAGCTGTTTTTT
TRBV13,NA,14,TRBJ1-4,NA,CASSSRSPNEKLFF,TGTGCCAGCAGCTCCCGGAGTCCTAATGAAAAACTGTTTTTT
TRBV19,NA,13,TRBJ1-3,NA,CATHRESGNTIYF,TGTGCCACCCACAGGGAATCTGGAAACACCATATATTTT
TRBV7-2,NA,17,TRBJ1-5,NA,CASSLRTGSWQSQPQHF,TGTGCCAGCAGTTTGAGGACGGGGTCGTGGCAGAGTCAGCCCCAGCATTTT
TRBV15,NA,15,TRBJ1-3,NA,CATSRGTSSGNTIYF,TGTGCCACCAGCAGAGGTACGAGCTCTGGAAACACCATATATTTT
TRBV6-2/TRBV6-3,TRBD1,18,TRBJ2-3,NA,CASSYSAGGFALTDTQYF,TGTGCCAGCAGTTACTCTGCAGGGGGCTTTGCCCTGACAGATACGCAGTATTTT
TRBV4-1,TRBD1,16,TRBJ1-4,NA,CASSHLPGTGEEKLFF,TGCGCCAGCAGCCACCTACCCGGGACAGGGGAAGAAAAACTGTTTTTT
TRBV13,TRBD1,14,TRBJ2-7,NA,CASSTRQGTSEQYF,TGTGCCAGCAGCACCCGACAGGGCACCAGCGAGCAGTACTTC
TRBV18,TRBD1,15,TRBJ2-2,once,CASSTGTGITGELFF,TGTGCCAGCTCAACCGGGACAGGGATCACCGGGGAGCTGTTTTTT
TRBV6-5,NA,11,TRBJ2-1,NA,CASRNPREQFF,TGTGCCAGCAGGAACCCCAGGGAGCAGTTCTTC
TRBV12-3/TRBV12-4,TRBD2,13,TRBJ2-5,NA,CASSGGGQETQYF,TGTGCCAGCAGTGGGGGGGGACAAGAGACCCAGTACTTC
TRBV7-9,NA,11,TRBJ2-7,NA,CAGGNGEKQYF,TGTGCCGGAGGGAATGGGGAAAAGCAGTACTTC
TRBV5-8,NA,14,TRBJ1-3,NA,CASSLRQSGDTIYF,TGTGCCAGCAGCTTGAGACAGTCAGGGGACACCATATATTTT
TRBV11-2,NA,15,TRBJ2-1,NA,CASSFPRGVYNEQFF,TGTGCCAGCAGCTTTCCCCGGGGAGTCTACAATGAGCAGTTCTTC
TRBV25-1,NA,15,TRBJ2-5,NA,CASSVIGTGQETQYF,TGTGCCAGCAGTGTGATTGGGACTGGCCAAGAGACCCAGTACTTC
TRBV7-8,NA,16,TRBJ2-6,NA,CASRQGRNSGANVLTF,TGTGCCAGCAGGCAGGGCAGGAACTCTGGGGCCAACGTCCTGACTTTC
TRBV6-2/TRBV6-3,NA,15,TRBJ1-1,many,CASSSHRADMPEAFF,TGTGCCAGCAGTTCCCACAGGGCGGATATGCCTGAAGCTTTCTTT
TRBV18,NA,16,TRBJ2-6,NA,CASSPTGLSGANVLTF,TGTGCCAGCTCACCCACAGGCCTCTCTGGGGCCAACGTCCTGACTTTC
TRBV12-5,TRBD1,15,TRBJ1-6,NA,CASGSRTGDNSPLHF,TGTGCTAGTGGTTCAAGGACAGGGGATAATTCACCCCTCCACTTT
TRBV3-1/TRBV3-2,TRBD2,13,TRBJ2-7,once,CASSLRGRDEQYF,TGTGCCAGCAGCCTGCGGGGGAGGGACGAGCAGTACTTC
TRBV5-1,TRBD1,16,TRBJ2-3,NA,CASSRGSGQLTDTQYF,TGCGCCAGCAGCCGGGGTTCGGGACAGCTCACAGATACGCAGTATTTT
TRBV19,NA,16,TRBJ2-2,NA,CASSIGLRVGTGELFF,TGTGCCAGTAGTATAGGGCTCAGGGTAGGCACCGGGGAGCTGTTTTTT
TRBV7-2,NA,15,TRBJ1-6,NA,CASSPTGLSNSPLHF,TGTGCCAGCAGCCCCACGGGTCTTTCTAATTCACCCCTCCACTTT